This TCR beta chain appears in the sequencing data of a study of T cell changes during pregnancy in multiple sclerosis. Here immunoSEQ multiplex PCR was the method, and the copy in TCRdb shows in-frame clones only, minus some. This sample carries about 84,000 clones, nearly 95% of them seen once, and the ten largest clones take about 0.94%. Germline V gene data show CDR1 as SGHRS and CDR2 as YFSETQ. The CDR3 is made up of 14 amino acids. The ends were cut back, 0 bases at V and 5 bases at J, with 9 bases in the middle. This clone appeared once. The genes are TRBV5-1 and TRBJ2-1; TRBD2 is a possible D gene (6 bases). The sample in question was peripheral blood, obtained in the second trimester of pregnancy. This receptor was obtained from a female donor in good health, enrolled as a control in a pregnancy study. The CDR3 region is CASSLVGLDNEQFF. In DNA form, the CDR3 reads TGCGCCAGCAGCTTGGTGGGACTCGACAATGAGCAGTTCTTC.